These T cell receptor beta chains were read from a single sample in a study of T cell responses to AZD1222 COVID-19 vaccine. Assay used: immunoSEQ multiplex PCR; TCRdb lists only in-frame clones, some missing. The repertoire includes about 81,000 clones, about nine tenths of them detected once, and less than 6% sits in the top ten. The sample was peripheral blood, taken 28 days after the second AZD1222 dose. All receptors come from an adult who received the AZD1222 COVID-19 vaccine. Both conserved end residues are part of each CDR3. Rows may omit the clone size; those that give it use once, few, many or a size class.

CDR3 protein: CASSGPAGPQHF; clone size: few; V gene: TRBV12-3/TRBV12-4
CDR3 protein: CARQGGNTIYF; clone size: NA; V gene: TRBV30
CDR3 protein: CAPTPTGGDENIQYF; clone size: NA; V gene: TRBV6-5
CDR3 protein: CASSLEGDGNTIYF; clone size: NA; V gene: TRBV7-9
CDR3 protein: CAISESGGLAKNIQYF; clone size: NA; V gene: TRBV10-3
CDR3 protein: CATSDSGLYGYTF; clone size: NA; V gene: TRBV24-1
CDR3 protein: CASSRGGQLNSNQPQHF; clone size: NA; V gene: TRBV4-1
CDR3 protein: CASSERGYEQYF; clone size: NA; V gene: TRBV6-1
CDR3 protein: CASSPAGGRRTDTQYF; clone size: NA; V gene: TRBV11-2
CDR3 protein: CASSVGGQGTLNTEAFF; clone size: NA; V gene: TRBV2
CDR3 protein: CASSPGTGPYGYTF; clone size: NA; V gene: TRBV7-6
CDR3 protein: CASSLDVRSSTEAFF; clone size: once; V gene: TRBV5-5
CDR3 protein: CASSTQVGGKLFF; clone size: NA; V gene: TRBV5-4
CDR3 protein: CASSQEILRTGLPYEQYF; clone size: NA; V gene: TRBV4-3
CDR3 protein: CSVEDSYNEKLFF; clone size: once; V gene: TRBV29-1
CDR3 protein: CASSSTENTEAFF; clone size: NA; V gene: TRBV7-3
CDR3 protein: CASSIGGRGTSETQYF; clone size: NA; V gene: TRBV19